This passage covers 12 T cell receptor beta chains from one sample sequenced in a study of molecular identifiers for immune sequencing clone quantification. TCRdb ran MiXCR on the PCR reads and lists one entry per CDR3 protein. The sample contains more than 450,000 distinct CDR3 sequences, around 25% of which appear only once. Sequencing was done on a sample of naive CD8+ T cells from blood, with Jurkat cell RNA spiked in. The sample's subset: FACS-sorted CD8+CD4-CCR7+CD45RA+ naive T cells. The receptors were sampled from a human donor in good health. Some libraries in this study had Jurkat cell RNA spiked in.

The table lists this clonotype with a count of one. The chain couples TRBV28 to TRBJ1-6; no reliable D call. The CDR3 length is 12 residues. V lost 5 bases to trimming and J lost 11 bases, with 10 bases between them. Germline V gives CDR1 MDHEN, CDR2 SYDVKM. This CDR3 is CASSPSGPPLHF. The CDR3 nucleotides are TGTGCCAGCAGTCCCAGTGGCCCACCCCTCCACTTT.

The chain recombines TRBV6-6 with TRBJ1-3; D gene ambiguous. Germline loops: CDR1 MNHNY, CDR2 SVGAGI (reference sequence). The CDR3 totals 13 residues. The ends were cut back, 2 bases at V and 11 bases at J, with 13 bases in the middle. Written as DNA, the CDR3 is TGTGCCAGCAGTTACGACGACACGCACGCCATATATTTT. Residues: CASSYDDTHAIYF.

The chain uses TRBV7-9 and TRBJ2-7, with D possibly being TRBD1 or TRBD2 (5 bases each). CDR1 is SEHNR and CDR2 is FQNEAQ in the germline V gene (reference sequence). V was cut by 3 bases and J by 4 bases, with 13 bases left in between. The CDR3 totals 14 residues. CDR3 amino acids: CASSLPGPPYEQYF. CDR3 DNA sequence: TGTGCCAGCAGCTTGCCGGGACCCCCGTACGAGCAGTACTTC.

This chain links TRBV7-6 with TRBJ2-5; the D is unclear. Trimming shortened V by 5 bases and J by 1 base, and 14 bases separated the two germline ends. Germline V CDR1 and CDR2: SGHVS, FNYEAQ. The CDR3 length is 15 residues. CDR3 DNA sequence: TGTGCCAGCAGCCCCACCCCCACCGCCCAAGAGACCCAGTACTTC. This sequence encodes CASSPTPTAQETQYF.

There are many counts of this clonotype. The chain is built from TRBV20-1 and TRBJ1-1; perhaps TRBD1 as D (6 bases). This CDR3 spans 12 amino acids. Germline V lookup: CDR1 DFQATT, CDR2 SNEGSKA (reference sequence). V lost 8 bases, J lost 7 bases, and 17 bases lay in between. Written as DNA, the CDR3 is TGCAGTCCCAATTTCAACAGGGTTGAAGCTTTCTTT. Translation gives CSPNFNRVEAFF.

At least ten counts were recorded for this clonotype. The V gene is TRBV6-6, the J gene TRBJ2-3; TRBD2 agrees at 8 bases. CDR1 MNHNY and CDR2 SVGAGI come from the germline V gene (reference sequence). The trim removed 2 bases at V and 0 bases at J, leaving 4 bases unmatched. This CDR3 contains 16 residues. The CDR3 coding sequence is TGTGCCAGCAGTTACCACGTAGCGGGGAGCACAGATACGCAGTATTTT. Translated: CASSYHVAGSTDTQYF.

This clonotype occurred many times. The germline gene is not matched at one end of the junction; a read error may be the cause. The genes are TRBV29-1 and TRBJ2-1; weak D call: TRBD2 (6 bases). Germline V gene data show CDR1 as SQVTM and CDR2 as ANQGSEA. The CDR3 extends over 14 amino acids. As DNA, the CDR3 is TGCAGCGTTGTGCAAGCGGGTATCTACATTGAGCAGTTCTTC. Residues: CSVVQAGIYIEQFF.

Ten or more counts support this clonotype. The chain employs TRBV29-1 and TRBJ2-2, with unresolved D. The CDR3 contains 12 residues. The germline gives CDR1 SQVTM, CDR2 ANQGSEA. With 6 bases removed from V and 2 bases from J, the gap between germline ends came to 7 bases. In nucleotides, the CDR3 is TGCAGCGTGTCATACAACACCGGGGAGCTGTTTTTT. Its translation is CSVSYNTGELFF.

This sequence joins TRBV7-9 and TRBJ2-2; TRBD2 aligns across 14 bases. This CDR3 is 19 amino acids long. With 4 bases clipped from V and 6 bases from J, the junction kept 13 bases outside the gene matches. Germline V gene lookup returns CDR1 SEHNR and CDR2 FQNEAQ (reference sequence). The chain's CDR3 is CASSSPGTSGSGSAGELFF. Here the CDR3 DNA reads TGTGCCAGCAGCTCACCAGGGACTAGCGGGAGCGGCTCCGCCGGGGAGCTGTTTTTT.

This clonotype came up many times. V is TRBV11-2 and J is TRBJ2-3; tentative D call: TRBD1 (5 bases). There are 13 residues in the CDR3. CDR1 and CDR2 from the germline V gene are SGHAT and FQNNGV. V gave up 5 bases and J gave up 11 bases, with 17 bases separating them. The CDR3 sequence is CASSVGPMLGQYF. DNA for the CDR3: TGTGCCAGCAGCGTGGGGCCCATGTTGGGGCAGTATTTT.

In this sample, this clonotype turned up many times. The rearrangement joins TRBV20-1 to TRBJ2-7, with D possibly TRBD2 on 6 matching bases. Per germline, CDR1 DFQATT and CDR2 SNEGSKA (reference sequence). The CDR3 has 12 amino acids. Trimming shortened V by 3 bases and J by 3 bases, and 9 bases separated the two germline ends. The CDR3 region is CSARGLGYEQYF. In DNA, the CDR3 is TGCAGTGCTAGGGGACTGGGCTACGAGCAGTACTTC.

In its sample, this clonotype was seen many times. The rearrangement uses TRBV2 and TRBJ1-5; D gene uncertain. Trimming removed 8 bases at V and 4 bases at J, with 12 bases between. This CDR3 comprises 13 residues. The germline V gene has CDR1 SNHLY and CDR2 FYNNEI. For the CDR3, the DNA is TGTGCCAGCGAAGGCAGAGAGAATCAGCCCCAGCATTTT. This translates into CASEGRENQPQHF.